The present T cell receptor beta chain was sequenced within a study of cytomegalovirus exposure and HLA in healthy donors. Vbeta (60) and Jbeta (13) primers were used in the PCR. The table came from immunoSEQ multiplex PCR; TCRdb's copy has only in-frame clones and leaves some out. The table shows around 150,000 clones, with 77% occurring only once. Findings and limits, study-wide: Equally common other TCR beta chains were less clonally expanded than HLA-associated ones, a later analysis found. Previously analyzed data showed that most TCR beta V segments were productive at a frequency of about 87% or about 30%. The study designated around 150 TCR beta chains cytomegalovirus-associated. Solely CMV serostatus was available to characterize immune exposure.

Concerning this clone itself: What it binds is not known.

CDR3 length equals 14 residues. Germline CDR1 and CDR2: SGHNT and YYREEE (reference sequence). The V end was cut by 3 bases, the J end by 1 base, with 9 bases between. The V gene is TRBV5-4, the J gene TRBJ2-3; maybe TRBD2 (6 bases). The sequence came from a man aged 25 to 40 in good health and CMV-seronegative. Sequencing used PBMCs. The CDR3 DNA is TGTGCCAGCAGCTACGGGACTGGCACAGATACGCAGTATTTT. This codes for CASSYGTGTDTQYF.